One and the same sample provided the 21 T cell receptor beta chains below, sequenced in a study of T cell responses to AZD1222 COVID-19 vaccine. Here immunoSEQ multiplex PCR was the method, and the copy in TCRdb shows in-frame clones only, minus some. The sample comprises roughly 67,000 clones, about three quarters of which are singletons, and roughly 12% rests with the top ten. This material consisted of peripheral blood, taken on day 0 of AZD1222 vaccination. All receptors derive from an adult in good health.

The chain carries TRBV25-1 and TRBJ1-2; TRBD1 matches 7 bases. Germline values: CDR1 MGHDK, CDR2 SYGVNS. Losses at the gene ends were 4 bases for V and 6 bases for J; bases not matched to a gene: 8. The length of the CDR3 is 14 residues. CDR3 bases: TGTGCCAGCAGTGTGGGGCAGGGGGTTCATGGCTACACCTTC. Protein sequence: CASSVGQGVHGYTF.

V usage is TRBV14 and J usage is TRBJ2-7, with D tentatively TRBD1 or TRBD2 (5 bases each). The CDR3 is 11 residues long. The germline V and J ends were trimmed by 8 bases and 2 bases, with 7 bases remaining between them. Germline V gene data show CDR1 as SGHDN and CDR2 as FVKESK. As DNA, the CDR3 is TGTGCCAGCGGGGGAGCCTACGAGCAGTACTTC. Encoded protein: CASGGAYEQYF.

CDR3 loop: CASTSSGAPIYGYTF. The DNA for the CDR3 is TGTGCCAGCACGTCTTCCGGGGCGCCGATATATGGCTACACCTTC. J is TRBJ1-2 and V is TRBV27, with D possibly TRBD1 on 5 matching bases. The CDR3 sequence is 15 residues long. Trimming took 7 bases from V and 5 from J, leaving 20 bases between them. Germline assignment: CDR1 MNHEY and CDR2 SMNVEV (reference sequence).

In DNA, the CDR3 is TGTGCCAGCAGCTTGGTCCAGGCAGGAGGCTACACCTTC. As protein: CASSLVQAGGYTF. V is TRBV7-9 and J is TRBJ1-2; D remains ambiguous. Germline loops: CDR1 SEHNR, CDR2 FQNEAQ (reference sequence). The CDR3 sequence is 13 residues long. With 3 bases removed from V and 8 bases from J, the gap between germline ends came to 13 bases.

This chain joins TRBV5-4 and TRBJ1-1; TRBD1 aligns across 7 bases. The length of the CDR3 is 13 residues. Germline V gene sequence: CDR1 SGHNT, CDR2 YYREEE (reference sequence). Trimming took 3 bases from V and 5 from J; bases not matched to a gene: 4. CDR3 in DNA: TGTGCCAGCAGCTCGGGGGGACAGACTGAAGCTTTCTTT. Its translation is CASSSGGQTEAFF.

The chain is built from TRBV19 and TRBJ2-3; 9 bases are a match to TRBD2. The length of the CDR3 is 14 residues. Germline values: CDR1 LNHDA, CDR2 SQIVND (reference sequence). The V and J ends lost 7 bases and 2 bases, in that order; junction bases with no gene match: 4. CDR3 DNA sequence: TGTGCCAGTACGCTAGCGGGGTACACAGATACGCAGTATTTT. Its translation is CASTLAGYTDTQYF. Full variable domain (missing parts from reference TRBV19 and TRBJ2-3): DGGITQSPKYLFRKEGQNVTLSCEQNLNHDAMYWYRQDPGQGLRLIYYSQIVNDFQKGDIAEGYSVSREKKESFPLTVTSAQKNPTAFYLCASTLAGYTDTQYFGPGTRLTVL.

This clone was picked up a small number of times. The gene calls are TRBV30 and TRBJ2-5; TRBD2 might be the D (6 bases). The CDR3 consists of 14 residues. The germline CDR1 and CDR2 sequences are GTSNPN and SVGIG (reference sequence). The V end lost 0 bases, the J end lost 5 bases, and 13 bases lay between the germline ends. In DNA form, the CDR3 reads TGTGCCTGGAGTGTAGGAGGGGTGACGGAGACCCAGTACTTC. Its translation: CAWSVGGVTETQYF.

This chain connects TRBV4-2 to TRBJ2-3, with D perhaps matching TRBD1 (6 bases). Trimming cost V 6 bases and J 6 bases, with 13 bases left between them. The CDR3 spans 13 residues. Germline V CDR1 and CDR2: LGHNA, YNFKEQ. The CDR3 sequence: CASSSHRADTQYF. For the CDR3, the DNA is TGTGCCAGCAGTTCCCACAGGGCGGATACGCAGTATTTT.

The V and J genes are TRBV28 and TRBJ2-1, with 7 bases matching TRBD1. The germline gives CDR1 MDHEN, CDR2 SYDVKM. The CDR3 length is 15 residues. V lost 8 bases and J lost 6; bases outside the gene matches: 13. CDR3 loop: CASCSRGQTFNEQFF. The DNA for the CDR3 is TGTGCCAGCTGTAGCCGGGGACAGACGTTCAATGAGCAGTTCTTC.

The gene calls are TRBV3-1 (or the pseudogene TRBV3-2) and TRBJ2-1, with D perhaps matching TRBD2 (6 bases). V was cut by 2 bases and J by 8 bases, with 19 bases left in between. The CDR3 is 16 amino acids. Germline loops: CDR1 LGHDT, CDR2 YNNKEL (reference sequence). CDR3 sequence: CASSQSILARADEQFF. For the CDR3, the DNA is TGTGCCAGCAGCCAATCTATACTAGCCAGAGCCGATGAGCAGTTCTTC.

The rearrangement uses TRBV6-6 and TRBJ1-1; D is undetermined. CDR1 is MNHNY and CDR2 is SVGAGI in the germline V gene (reference sequence). The ends were cut back, 2 bases at V and 3 bases at J, with 4 bases in the middle. The CDR3 loop spans 12 amino acids. The CDR3 is CASSYPDTEAFF. The CDR3 bases are TGTGCCAGCAGTTACCCGGACACTGAAGCTTTCTTT.

The CDR3 sequence: CAISRGLNTEAFF. As DNA, the CDR3 is TGTGCCATTTCCAGGGGGTTAAACACTGAAGCTTTCTTT. The chain carries TRBV6-5 and TRBJ1-1, with TRBD1 matching 7 bases. V shed 10 bases, J shed 2 bases, and the junction held 7 bases outside the gene matches. The germline CDR1 and CDR2 sequences are MNHEY and SVGAGI. The CDR3 runs to 13 residues.

The chain is built from TRBV30 and TRBJ2-1; TRBD2 aligns across 8 bases. This CDR3 comprises 18 residues. V was pared by 1 base and J by 5 bases, with 16 bases of the junction left unmatched. Germline values: CDR1 GTSNPN, CDR2 SVGIG (reference sequence). Here the CDR3 DNA reads TGTGCCTGGAGTGGAACCCCGGGGGGGCCCATGGGGGACAATGAGCAGTTCTTC. Its protein is CAWSGTPGGPMGDNEQFF.

This clone appeared a single time. V usage is TRBV10-3 and J usage is TRBJ1-2; D might be TRBD1 (6 bases). The CDR3 totals 13 residues. The germline CDR1 and CDR2 sequences are ENHRY and SYGVKD. The V end lost 6 bases, the J end lost 2 bases, and 10 bases lay between the germline ends. CDR3 amino acids: CAISPGANYGYTF. In nucleotides, the CDR3 is TGTGCCATCAGCCCAGGGGCAAACTATGGCTACACCTTC.

This clone has more than one count but fewer than ten. The chain uses TRBV21-1 and TRBJ1-6. TRBV21-1 is a pseudogene segment. The CDR3 loop spans 13 amino acids. CDR3 loop: CASSPMVDSPLHF. CDR3 DNA sequence: TGTGCCAGCAGCCCCATGGTAGATTCACCCCTCCACTTT.

The chain uses TRBV6-1 and TRBJ2-7; D uncertain. CDR3 length equals 15 residues. Germline V gene sequence: CDR1 MNHNS, CDR2 SASEGT. Trimming took 3 bases from V and 3 from J, leaving 15 bases between them. The chain's CDR3 is CASSEGSQAYYEQYF. CDR3 DNA sequence: TGTGCCAGCAGTGAGGGGTCCCAGGCCTACTACGAGCAGTACTTC.

The V gene is TRBV18, the J gene TRBJ1-3; 7 bases line up with TRBD1. Germline loops: CDR1 KGHSH, CDR2 LQKENI. The CDR3 covers 14 residues. Losses at the gene ends were 2 bases for V and 4 bases for J; bases not matched to a gene: 2. The CDR3 DNA reads TGTGCCAGCTCACCATCGACAGGGGGAAACACCATATATTTT. It translates to CASSPSTGGNTIYF.

The rearrangement joins TRBV11-3 to TRBJ1-6, with D possibly being TRBD1 (5 bases). Germline V gene data show CDR1 as SGHNT and CDR2 as YENEEA. With 1 base removed from V and 6 bases from J, the gap between germline ends came to 7 bases. The CDR3 extends over 14 amino acids. CDR3 coding DNA: TGTGCCAGCAGCTTAGGGACATTTAATTCACCCCTCCACTTT. Encoded protein: CASSLGTFNSPLHF.

The V and J genes are TRBV14 and TRBJ2-3, with 12 bases fitting TRBD1. The J segment lost 4 bases and the V segment lost 0 bases, leaving 2 bases of the junction unmatched. From germline, CDR1 is SGHDN and CDR2 FVKESK. This CDR3 comprises 16 residues. CDR3: CASSQEGQGASDTQYF. CDR3 nucleotides: TGTGCCAGCAGCCAAGAGGGACAGGGGGCGTCAGATACGCAGTATTTT.

The chain is built from TRBV27 and TRBJ2-5; 11 nucleotides agree with TRBD2. Per germline, CDR1 MNHEY and CDR2 SMNVEV (reference sequence). V was clipped by 6 bases and J by 5 bases; unmatched bases: 5. CDR3 length: 14 amino acids. CDR3 sequence (DNA): TGTGCCAGCAGGGTAGCGGGGGGGCGTGAGACCCAGTACTTC. Protein sequence: CASRVAGGRETQYF.

The chain recombines TRBV5-1 with TRBJ2-3; D may correspond to TRBD1 or TRBD2 (5 bases each). The CDR3 spans 14 residues. Germline assignment: CDR1 SGHRS and CDR2 YFSETQ. The V and J ends lost 4 bases and 1 base respectively, with 10 bases between them. The CDR3 loop reads CASSPGTGTDTQYF. The CDR3 coding sequence is TGCGCCAGCAGCCCGGGGACCGGCACAGATACGCAGTATTTT.